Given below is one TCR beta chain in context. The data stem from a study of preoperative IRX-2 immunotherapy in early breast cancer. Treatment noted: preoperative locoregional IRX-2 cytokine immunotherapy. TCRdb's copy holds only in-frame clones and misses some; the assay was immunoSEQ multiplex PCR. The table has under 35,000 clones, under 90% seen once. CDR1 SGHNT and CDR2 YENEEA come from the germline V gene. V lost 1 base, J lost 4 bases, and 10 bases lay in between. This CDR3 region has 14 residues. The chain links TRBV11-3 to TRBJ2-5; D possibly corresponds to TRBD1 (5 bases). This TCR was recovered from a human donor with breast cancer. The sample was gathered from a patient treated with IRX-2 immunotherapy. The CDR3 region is CASSLGQKSETQYF. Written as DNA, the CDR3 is TGTGCCAGCAGCTTAGGACAGAAATCAGAGACCCAGTACTTC.